This TCR beta chain comes out of a study of T cells in Graves' hyperthyroidism and ophthalmopathy. Uncontrolled infection, other autoimmune disease, pregnancy or lactation barred patients from enrollment. Initially, at the first diagnosis of hyperthyroidism and before any ophthalmopathy symptoms, blood was sampled. There are 14 residues in the CDR3. The V and J ends lost 4 bases and 3 bases respectively, with 13 bases between them. The germline gives CDR1 SGHRS, CDR2 YFSETQ. Study-wide findings and caveats: The model foresaw ophthalmopathy a median approximately 6.1 months prior to onset. Blood also carried most thyroid clonotypes expanded above 0.001.

This clonotype was counted many times. Its antigen is unidentified. TCR beta CDR3 regions were amplified from RNA. A set of HTBI primers served as the primers for a first-round RT-PCR of the TCR CDR3. TCRdb recomputed calls from the multiplex PCR reads with MiXCR, one row per CDR3 protein. The data contain 730,000 or so distinct CDR3 sequences, roughly a sixth of them singletons. This receptor was identified in a woman between 50 and 59 years old with Graves' hyperthyroidism that later progressed to Graves' ophthalmopathy. The rearrangement links TRBV5-1 to TRBJ1-1; D remains ambiguous. The source material was blood. The CDR3 sequence is CASSRKQSDTEAFF. DNA for the CDR3: TGCGCCAGCAGCCGAAAACAGAGTGACACTGAAGCTTTCTTT.